This T cell receptor (beta chain) was recovered during a study of T cells in Graves' hyperthyroidism and ophthalmopathy. Points from the study as a whole: Appearing also in blood were most of the thyroid clonotypes expanded above 0.001.

The CDR3 is made up of 17 amino acids. Between the trimmed V and J ends, which lost 1 base and 0 bases, there was a span of 15 bases. Germline-derived CDR1 and CDR2 are MDHEN and SYDVKM. A NOSPECS grade of at least 4, a Clinical Activity Score of at least 3 and duration under 3 months were recorded in ophthalmopathy patients. Pregnant or lactating patients were excluded, as were those with uncontrolled infection or other autoimmune disease. Diagnoses used clinical symptoms, serum thyroxine and TRAb, thyroid ultrasound and orbital computed tomography. In its sample, this clonotype was seen many times. No antigen is known for it. Template material for amplifying TCR beta CDR3 regions consisted of RNA transcripts. The HTBI set primed first-round TCR CDR3 RT-PCR. MiXCR, applied by TCRdb to the multiplex PCR reads, yields one record per CDR3 protein. The data contain 640,000 or so distinct CDR3 sequences, 14% of them singletons.

This TCR was sampled from a woman between 18 and 29 years old with Graves' ophthalmopathy. Sample: blood. The chain uses TRBV28 and TRBJ1-1; D may be TRBD1 (5 bases). The DNA for the CDR3 is TGTGCCAGCAGTTTATATGGGGGGACTAACGTGAACACTGAAGCTTTCTTT. As protein: CASSLYGGTNVNTEAFF.